This is a list of T cell receptor beta chains from one sample in a study of OX40 agonist ivuxolimab in advanced cancers. Here immunoSEQ multiplex PCR was the method, and the copy in TCRdb shows in-frame clones only, minus some. The sample has some 60,000 clones, 86% seen once. Specimen: CD4+ or CD8+ T cells sorted from blood, collected in a trial of the OX40 agonist ivuxolimab. The receptor set was obtained from an adult with an advanced solid tumor such as melanoma, head and neck, liver or kidney cancer. Each CDR3 is given with its conserved first and last residue. Fields, in order: J gene, V gene, clone size, D gene, CDR3 protein, CDR3 DNA. A D gene is named only where the DNA matches it firmly. Where a row states a size, it is once, few, many or the class of an expanded clone; other rows omit it.

J gene: TRBJ2-1; V gene: TRBV5-1; clone size: -; D gene: TRBD2; CDR3 protein: CASSMTRAGLDEQFF; CDR3 DNA: TGCGCCAGCAGCATGACCCGAGCGGGATTAGATGAGCAGTTCTTC
J gene: TRBJ2-2; V gene: TRBV5-1; clone size: once; D gene: TRBD2; CDR3 protein: CASSPLAGTGAGTGELFF; CDR3 DNA: TGCGCCAGCAGCCCGCTAGCGGGCACCGGGGCGGGCACCGGGGAGCTGTTTTTT
J gene: TRBJ2-3; V gene: TRBV5-4; clone size: -; D gene: TRBD2; CDR3 protein: CASSPTSLAGGGDTQYF; CDR3 DNA: TGTGCCAGCAGCCCAACATCACTAGCGGGCGGAGGAGATACGCAGTATTTT
J gene: TRBJ2-1; V gene: TRBV5-1; clone size: -; D gene: TRBD1; CDR3 protein: CASSTATGTGSDEQFF; CDR3 DNA: TGCGCCAGCAGCACCGCCACCGGGACAGGGAGCGATGAGCAGTTCTTC
J gene: TRBJ2-3; V gene: TRBV28; clone size: -; D gene: -; CDR3 protein: CASIPNLLSGGGTDTQYF; CDR3 DNA: TGTGCCAGCATCCCCAACCTCCTTAGCGGCGGTGGGACAGATACGCAGTATTTT
J gene: TRBJ2-1; V gene: TRBV7-2; clone size: -; D gene: -; CDR3 protein: CASSPWTSFEQFF; CDR3 DNA: TGTGCCAGCAGCCCCTGGACAAGCTTTGAGCAGTTCTTC
J gene: TRBJ1-6; V gene: TRBV19; clone size: -; D gene: TRBD1; CDR3 protein: CASSANRGSKNSPLHF; CDR3 DNA: TGTGCCAGTAGTGCCAACAGGGGAAGTAAGAATTCACCCCTCCACTTT
J gene: TRBJ2-3; V gene: TRBV15; clone size: -; D gene: -; CDR3 protein: CATRDKGDADTQYF; CDR3 DNA: TGTGCCACCAGAGACAAGGGTGACGCAGATACGCAGTATTTT
J gene: TRBJ2-2; V gene: TRBV6-6; clone size: few; D gene: TRBD1; CDR3 protein: CASSATGGSGELFF; CDR3 DNA: TGTGCCAGCAGTGCGACAGGGGGAAGCGGGGAGCTGTTTTTT
J gene: TRBJ2-2; V gene: TRBV21-1; clone size: -; D gene: -; CDR3 protein: CASRNEGHSGSSARANTGELFF; CDR3 DNA: TGTGCCAGCAGGAACGAGGGCCACAGCGGGAGTTCTGCACGCGCGAACACCGGGGAGCTGTTTTTT
J gene: TRBJ1-5; V gene: TRBV27; clone size: -; D gene: -; CDR3 protein: CASSPSTDSNQPQHF; CDR3 DNA: TGTGCCAGCAGCCCCTCGACAGATAGCAATCAGCCCCAGCATTTT
J gene: TRBJ1-2; V gene: TRBV19; clone size: once; D gene: TRBD1; CDR3 protein: CASSAGQGWYGYTF; CDR3 DNA: TGTGCCAGTAGTGCCGGACAGGGTTGGTATGGCTACACCTTC
J gene: TRBJ2-7; V gene: TRBV7-9; clone size: -; D gene: TRBD2; CDR3 protein: CASSPGGGASSYEQYF; CDR3 DNA: TGTGCCAGCAGCCCGGGAGGGGGGGCGTCCTCCTACGAGCAGTACTTC
J gene: TRBJ2-5; V gene: TRBV4-1; clone size: -; D gene: -; CDR3 protein: CASSHGIRQTQETQYF; CDR3 DNA: TGCGCCAGCAGCCACGGGATACGACAGACCCAAGAGACCCAGTACTTC
J gene: TRBJ2-3; V gene: TRBV2; clone size: -; D gene: -; CDR3 protein: CASRRGAQVPTNTQYF; CDR3 DNA: TGTGCCAGCAGGAGGGGCGCACAGGTTCCCACGAATACGCAGTATTTT
J gene: TRBJ2-7; V gene: TRBV10-2; clone size: -; D gene: -; CDR3 protein: CASSGVEQYF; CDR3 DNA: TGCGCCAGCAGTGGCGTCGAGCAGTACTTC
J gene: TRBJ2-5; V gene: TRBV7-2; clone size: -; D gene: -; CDR3 protein: CASSLSRTYQETQYF; CDR3 DNA: TGTGCCAGCAGCTTAAGCCGGACATACCAAGAGACCCAGTACTTC
J gene: TRBJ1-2; V gene: TRBV7-2; clone size: -; D gene: TRBD1; CDR3 protein: CASRQGGSSYGYTF; CDR3 DNA: TGTGCCAGCCGCCAGGGGGGCTCGAGCTATGGCTACACCTTC
J gene: TRBJ2-7; V gene: TRBV28; clone size: -; D gene: TRBD1; CDR3 protein: CASSLGSGGLPNYEQYF; CDR3 DNA: TGTGCCAGCAGTTTAGGGTCAGGGGGATTACCTAATTACGAGCAGTACTTC
J gene: TRBJ1-2; V gene: TRBV2; clone size: -; D gene: -; CDR3 protein: CASSERGRTNYGYTF; CDR3 DNA: TGTGCCAGCAGCGAACGAGGGCGAACTAACTATGGCTACACCTTC
J gene: TRBJ2-1; V gene: TRBV7-3; clone size: few; D gene: TRBD2; CDR3 protein: CASSLSRLRREGLGDEQFF; CDR3 DNA: TGTGCCAGCAGCTTAAGCCGATTGCGGCGGGAGGGCCTGGGAGATGAGCAGTTCTTC
J gene: TRBJ1-1; V gene: TRBV10-3; clone size: -; D gene: -; CDR3 protein: CAISEAPRGTEAFF; CDR3 DNA: TGTGCCATCAGTGAGGCCCCTAGGGGCACTGAAGCTTTCTTT
J gene: TRBJ2-3; V gene: TRBV7-3; clone size: -; D gene: -; CDR3 protein: CASSLNPGTDTQYF; CDR3 DNA: TGTGCCAGCAGCTTAAATCCGGGAACAGATACGCAGTATTTT
J gene: TRBJ2-1; V gene: TRBV5-1; clone size: -; D gene: -; CDR3 protein: CASSPRELPYNEQFF; CDR3 DNA: TGCGCCAGCAGCCCTCGGGAGCTCCCCTACAATGAGCAGTTCTTC
J gene: TRBJ2-7; V gene: TRBV14; clone size: -; D gene: TRBD1; CDR3 protein: CASRPSGGHEQYF; CDR3 DNA: TGTGCCAGCAGACCCTCAGGGGGTCACGAGCAGTACTTC
J gene: TRBJ2-7; V gene: TRBV7-3; clone size: -; D gene: -; CDR3 protein: CASSLTPGDEQYF; CDR3 DNA: TGTGCCAGCAGCTTAACCCCAGGGGACGAGCAGTACTTC
J gene: TRBJ2-7; V gene: TRBV6-5; clone size: -; D gene: TRBD2; CDR3 protein: CASGRAYEQYF; CDR3 DNA: TGTGCCAGCGGGAGGGCGTACGAGCAGTACTTC
J gene: TRBJ1-2; V gene: TRBV6-4; clone size: -; D gene: -; CDR3 protein: CASSAQGGDHGYTF; CDR3 DNA: TGTGCCAGCAGTGCCCAAGGCGGGGACCATGGCTACACCTTC
J gene: TRBJ2-5; V gene: TRBV18; clone size: -; D gene: -; CDR3 protein: CASSVTGPETQYF; CDR3 DNA: TGTGCCAGCTCAGTGACAGGTCCGGAGACCCAGTACTTC
J gene: TRBJ2-7; V gene: TRBV7-9; clone size: -; D gene: TRBD2; CDR3 protein: CASSSALAGVYYEQYF; CDR3 DNA: TGTGCCAGCAGCTCCGCTCTAGCGGGAGTTTACTACGAGCAGTACTTC
J gene: TRBJ2-7; V gene: TRBV28; clone size: -; D gene: TRBD1; CDR3 protein: CAGSPGQGPYEQYF; CDR3 DNA: TGTGCCGGAAGTCCGGGACAGGGCCCCTACGAGCAGTACTTC
J gene: TRBJ1-4; V gene: TRBV28; clone size: few; D gene: -; CDR3 protein: CASKQTGWNEKLFF; CDR3 DNA: TGTGCCAGCAAGCAAACAGGGTGGAATGAAAAACTGTTTTTT
J gene: TRBJ2-3; V gene: TRBV28; clone size: once; D gene: -; CDR3 protein: CASSRRDSTDTQYF; CDR3 DNA: TGTGCCAGCAGTAGGCGGGATAGCACAGATACGCAGTATTTT
J gene: TRBJ2-5; V gene: TRBV6-6; clone size: -; D gene: TRBD1; CDR3 protein: CASSYPGQGEETQYF; CDR3 DNA: TGTGCCAGCAGTTACCCAGGACAGGGTGAAGAGACCCAGTACTTC
J gene: TRBJ1-5; V gene: TRBV10-2; clone size: -; D gene: -; CDR3 protein: CASRLQGNQPQHF; CDR3 DNA: TGCGCCAGCAGGCTACAGGGTAATCAGCCCCAGCATTTT
J gene: TRBJ2-2; V gene: TRBV4-2; clone size: -; D gene: -; CDR3 protein: CASSQTGNTGELFF; CDR3 DNA: TGTGCCAGCAGCCAAACAGGGAACACCGGGGAGCTGTTTTTT